This T cell receptor beta chain was observed in a study of radiation and T cells in renal cell carcinoma. Study-level findings and limits: In blood, top tumor clones expanded by 2 weeks, shrinking by 4.

Produced via immunoSEQ multiplex PCR; TCRdb's table is partial and in-frame only. The sample has 80,000 or so clones, about 88% seen once. This CDR3 has 16 residues. Trimming stripped 1 base from V and 1 base from J, with 10 bases between. CDR1 is LGHNA and CDR2 is YNFKEQ in the germline V gene. Time point denoted: blood 4 weeks post-SBRT, at nephrectomy. Treatment of the sample: 15 Gy SBRT to primary tumor, nephrectomy 4 weeks later. Nephrectomy followed 15 Gy stereotactic body radiation by 4 weeks. Blood was sampled at baseline, 2 weeks and 4 weeks after SBRT. The tumor was a clear cell renal cell carcinoma. Of note for this clone: What it recognizes is unknown.

The specimen comprised blood, sampled from a patient whose treatment included radiotherapy and nephrectomy. The sequence was collected from a woman in her seventies with renal cell carcinoma. The chain links TRBV4-2 to TRBJ2-2, with D perhaps TRBD1 (6 bases). CDR3 amino acids: CASSQVAGVNTGELFF. CDR3 nucleotides: TGTGCCAGCAGCCAAGTGGCAGGGGTGAACACCGGGGAGCTGTTTTTT.